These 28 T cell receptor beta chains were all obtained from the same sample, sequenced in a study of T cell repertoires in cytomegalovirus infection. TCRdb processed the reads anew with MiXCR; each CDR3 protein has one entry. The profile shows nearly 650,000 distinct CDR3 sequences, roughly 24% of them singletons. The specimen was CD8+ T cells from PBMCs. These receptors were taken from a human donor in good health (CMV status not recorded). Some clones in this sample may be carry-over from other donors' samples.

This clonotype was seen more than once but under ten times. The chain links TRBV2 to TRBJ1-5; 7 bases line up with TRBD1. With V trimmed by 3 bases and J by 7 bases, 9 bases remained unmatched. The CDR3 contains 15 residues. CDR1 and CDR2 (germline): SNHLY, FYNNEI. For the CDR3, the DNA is TGTGCCAGCAGTGAGGAGACCAGGGGGAAGCAGCCCCAGCATTTT. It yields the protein CASSEETRGKQPQHF.

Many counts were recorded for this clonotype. Written as DNA, the CDR3 is TGTGCCAGCAGCAGAACTAGCGGGGGGCTTACAGATACGCAGTATTTT. It specifies CASSRTSGGLTDTQYF. The genes are TRBV7-2 and TRBJ2-3; 12 bases fit TRBD2. Unmatched junction bases numbered 6, after V lost 5 bases and J lost 3 bases. The CDR3 loop spans 16 amino acids. Germline CDR1 and CDR2: SGHTA and FQGNSA.

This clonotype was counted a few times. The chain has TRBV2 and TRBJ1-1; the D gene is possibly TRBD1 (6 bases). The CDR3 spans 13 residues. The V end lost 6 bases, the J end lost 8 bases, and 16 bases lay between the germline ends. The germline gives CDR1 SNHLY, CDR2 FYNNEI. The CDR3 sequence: CASSALTGIEAFF. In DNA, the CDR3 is TGTGCCAGCAGCGCGCTGACAGGAATAGAAGCTTTCTTT.

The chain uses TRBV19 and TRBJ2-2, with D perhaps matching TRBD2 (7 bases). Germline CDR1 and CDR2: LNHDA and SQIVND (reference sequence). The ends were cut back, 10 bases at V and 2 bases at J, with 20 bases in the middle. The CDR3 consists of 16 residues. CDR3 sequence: CATFHPGGHNTGELFF. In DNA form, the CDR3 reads TGTGCCACCTTCCACCCGGGGGGACACAACACCGGGGAGCTGTTTTTT.

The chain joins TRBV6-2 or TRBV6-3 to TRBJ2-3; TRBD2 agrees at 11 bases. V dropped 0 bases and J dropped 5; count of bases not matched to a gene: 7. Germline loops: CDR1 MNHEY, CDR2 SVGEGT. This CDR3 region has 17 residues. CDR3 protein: CASSYSLSGGEEDTQYF. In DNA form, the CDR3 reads TGTGCCAGCAGTTACTCTCTTAGCGGGGGGGAGGAAGATACGCAGTATTTT.

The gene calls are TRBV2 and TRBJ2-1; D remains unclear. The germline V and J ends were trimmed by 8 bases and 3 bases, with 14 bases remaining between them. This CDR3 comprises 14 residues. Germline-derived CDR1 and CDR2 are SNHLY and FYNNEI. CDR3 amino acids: CASADSGFYNEQFF. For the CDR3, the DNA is TGTGCCAGCGCGGATTCAGGCTTCTACAATGAGCAGTTCTTC.

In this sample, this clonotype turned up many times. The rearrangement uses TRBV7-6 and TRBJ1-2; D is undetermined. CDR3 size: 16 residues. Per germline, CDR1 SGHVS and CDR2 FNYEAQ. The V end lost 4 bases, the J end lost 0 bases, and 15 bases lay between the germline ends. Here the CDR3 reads CASSSRGTNPNYGYTF. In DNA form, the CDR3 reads TGTGCCAGCAGCTCCCGGGGTACGAACCCTAACTATGGCTACACCTTC.

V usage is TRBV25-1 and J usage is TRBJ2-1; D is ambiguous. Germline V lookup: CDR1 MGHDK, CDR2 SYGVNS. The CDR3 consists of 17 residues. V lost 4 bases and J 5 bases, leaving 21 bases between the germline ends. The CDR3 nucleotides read TGTGCCAGCAGTGTTAATTTAGCCGTGAGCTCAGACAATGAGCAGTTCTTC. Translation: CASSVNLAVSSDNEQFF.

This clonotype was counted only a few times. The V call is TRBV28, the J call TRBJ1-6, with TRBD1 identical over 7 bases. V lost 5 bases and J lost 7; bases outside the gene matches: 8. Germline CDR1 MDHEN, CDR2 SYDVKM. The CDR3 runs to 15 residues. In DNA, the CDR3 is TGTGCCAGCAGTCCTCGACAGGGTATGAATTCACCCCTCCACTTT. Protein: CASSPRQGMNSPLHF.

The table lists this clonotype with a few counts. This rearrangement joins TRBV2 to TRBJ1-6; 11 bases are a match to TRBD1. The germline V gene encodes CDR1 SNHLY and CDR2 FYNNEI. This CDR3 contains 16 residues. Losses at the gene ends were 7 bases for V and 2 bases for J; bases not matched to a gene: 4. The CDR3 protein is CASTGQGEAYNSPLHF. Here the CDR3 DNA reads TGTGCCAGCACGGGACAGGGGGAGGCCTATAATTCACCCCTCCACTTT.

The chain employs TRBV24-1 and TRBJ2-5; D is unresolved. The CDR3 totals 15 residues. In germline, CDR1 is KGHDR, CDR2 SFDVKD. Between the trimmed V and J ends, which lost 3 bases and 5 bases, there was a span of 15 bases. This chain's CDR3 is CATSDAQTRKETQYF. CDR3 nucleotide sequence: TGTGCCACCAGTGATGCACAAACCCGAAAGGAGACCCAGTACTTC.

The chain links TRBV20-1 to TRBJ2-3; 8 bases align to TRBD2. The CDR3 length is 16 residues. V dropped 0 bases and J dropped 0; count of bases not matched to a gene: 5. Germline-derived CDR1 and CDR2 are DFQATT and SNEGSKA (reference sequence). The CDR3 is CSARDMIAGSTDTQYF. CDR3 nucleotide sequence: TGCAGTGCTAGAGATATGATAGCGGGGAGCACAGATACGCAGTATTTT.

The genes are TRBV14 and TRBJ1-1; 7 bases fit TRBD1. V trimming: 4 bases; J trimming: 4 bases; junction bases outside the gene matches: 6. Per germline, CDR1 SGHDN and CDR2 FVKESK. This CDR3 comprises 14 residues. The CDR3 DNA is TGTGCCAGCAGCCCCGACAGGGTGTTCACTGAAGCTTTCTTT. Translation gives CASSPDRVFTEAFF.

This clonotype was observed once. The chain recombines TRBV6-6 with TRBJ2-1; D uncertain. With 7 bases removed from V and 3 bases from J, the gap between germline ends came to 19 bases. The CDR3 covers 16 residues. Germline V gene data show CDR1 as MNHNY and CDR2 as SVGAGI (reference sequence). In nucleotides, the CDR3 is TGTGCCAGCACCTCTAGGGAACCGAGTCTCTACAATGAGCAGTTCTTC. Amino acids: CASTSREPSLYNEQFF.

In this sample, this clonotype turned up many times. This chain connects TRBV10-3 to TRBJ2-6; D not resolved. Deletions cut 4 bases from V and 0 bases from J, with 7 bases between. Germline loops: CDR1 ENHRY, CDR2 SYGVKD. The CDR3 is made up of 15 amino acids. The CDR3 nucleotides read TGTGCCATCAGTGTAGCAAGCTCTGGGGCCAACGTCCTGACTTTC. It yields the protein CAISVASSGANVLTF.

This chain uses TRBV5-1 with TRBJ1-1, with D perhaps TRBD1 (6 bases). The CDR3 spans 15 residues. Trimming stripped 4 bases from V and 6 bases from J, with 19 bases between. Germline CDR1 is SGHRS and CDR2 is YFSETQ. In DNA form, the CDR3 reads TGCGCCAGCAGCGCGGACAGTTATCGTTTTCCTGAAGCTTTCTTT. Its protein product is CASSADSYRFPEAFF.

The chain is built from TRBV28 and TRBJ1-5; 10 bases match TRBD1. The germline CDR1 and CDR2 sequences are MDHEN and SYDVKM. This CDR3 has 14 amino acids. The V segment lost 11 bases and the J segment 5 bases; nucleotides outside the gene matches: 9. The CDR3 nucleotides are TGTGCCTCCCAACTCGGACAGGGGGATCAGCCCCAGCATTTT. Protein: CASQLGQGDQPQHF.

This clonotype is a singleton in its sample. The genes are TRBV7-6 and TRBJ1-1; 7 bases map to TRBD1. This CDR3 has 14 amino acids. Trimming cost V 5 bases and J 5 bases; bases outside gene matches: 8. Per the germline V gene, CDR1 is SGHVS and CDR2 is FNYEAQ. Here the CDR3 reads CASSGRQGGTEAFF. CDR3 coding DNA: TGTGCCAGCAGCGGACGACAGGGTGGGACTGAAGCTTTCTTT. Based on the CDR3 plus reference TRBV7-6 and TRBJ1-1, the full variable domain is GAGVSQSPRYKVTKRGQDVALRCDPISGHVSLYWYRQALGQGPEFLTYFNYEAQQDKSGLPNDRFSAERPEGSISTLTIQRTEQRDSAMYRCASSGRQGGTEAFFGQGTRLTVV.

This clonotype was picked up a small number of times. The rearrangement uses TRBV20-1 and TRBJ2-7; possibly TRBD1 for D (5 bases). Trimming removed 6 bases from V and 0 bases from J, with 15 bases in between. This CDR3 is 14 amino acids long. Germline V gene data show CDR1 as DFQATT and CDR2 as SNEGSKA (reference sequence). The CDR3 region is CSAARGSSSYEQYV. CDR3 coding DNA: TGCAGTGCGGCTAGGGGCAGTTCCTCCTACGAGCAGTACGTC.

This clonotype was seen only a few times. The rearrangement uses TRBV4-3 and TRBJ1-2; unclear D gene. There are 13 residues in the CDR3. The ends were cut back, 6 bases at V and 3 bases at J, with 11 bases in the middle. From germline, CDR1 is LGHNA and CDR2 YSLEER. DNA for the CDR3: TGCGCCAGCAGAAAAGACGGGGACTATGGCTACACCTTC. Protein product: CASRKDGDYGYTF.

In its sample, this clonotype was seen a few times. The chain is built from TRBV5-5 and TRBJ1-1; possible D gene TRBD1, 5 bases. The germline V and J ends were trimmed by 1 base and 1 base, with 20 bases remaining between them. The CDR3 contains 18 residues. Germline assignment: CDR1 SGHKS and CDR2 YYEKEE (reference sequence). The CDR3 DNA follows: TGTGCCAGCAGCTTGCTGCAGGGAGGAAGGGCGGAGAACACTGAAGCTTTCTTT. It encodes CASSLLQGGRAENTEAFF.

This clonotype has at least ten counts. In DNA, the CDR3 is TGTGCCAGCAGCCCGACAGGGCTGGGGAGCAATCAGCCCCAGCATTTT. The encoded protein is CASSPTGLGSNQPQHF. This chain uses TRBV7-9 with TRBJ1-5, with 7 bases matching TRBD1. Germline assignment: CDR1 SEHNR and CDR2 FQNEAQ (reference sequence). The CDR3 loop spans 16 amino acids. With V trimmed by 5 bases and J by 1 base, 8 bases remained unmatched.

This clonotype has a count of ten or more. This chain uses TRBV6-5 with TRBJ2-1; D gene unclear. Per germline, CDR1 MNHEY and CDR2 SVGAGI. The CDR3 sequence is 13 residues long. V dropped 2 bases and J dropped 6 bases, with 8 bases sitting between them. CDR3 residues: CASSYRASNEQFF. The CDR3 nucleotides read TGTGCCAGCAGTTACAGGGCCTCCAATGAGCAGTTCTTC.

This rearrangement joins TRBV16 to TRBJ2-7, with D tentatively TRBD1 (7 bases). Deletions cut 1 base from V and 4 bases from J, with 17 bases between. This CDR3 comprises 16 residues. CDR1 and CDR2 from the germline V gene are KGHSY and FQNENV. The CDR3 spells CASSQFSPQGTYEQYF. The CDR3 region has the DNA TGTGCCAGCAGCCAATTTTCTCCACAGGGGACTTACGAGCAGTACTTC.

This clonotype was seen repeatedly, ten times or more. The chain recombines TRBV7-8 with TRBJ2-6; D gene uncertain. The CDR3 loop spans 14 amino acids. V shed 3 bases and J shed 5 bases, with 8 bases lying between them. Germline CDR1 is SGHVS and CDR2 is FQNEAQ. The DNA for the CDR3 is TGTGCCAGCAGCTTCAGGTCTAGGGCCAACGTCCTGACTTTC. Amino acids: CASSFRSRANVLTF.

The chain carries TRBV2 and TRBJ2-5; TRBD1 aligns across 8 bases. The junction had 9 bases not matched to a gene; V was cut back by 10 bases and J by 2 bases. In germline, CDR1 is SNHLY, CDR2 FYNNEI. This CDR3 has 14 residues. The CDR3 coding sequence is TGTGCCAACAGCTCGACAGGGGAGCAAGAGACCCAGTACTTC. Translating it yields CANSSTGEQETQYF.

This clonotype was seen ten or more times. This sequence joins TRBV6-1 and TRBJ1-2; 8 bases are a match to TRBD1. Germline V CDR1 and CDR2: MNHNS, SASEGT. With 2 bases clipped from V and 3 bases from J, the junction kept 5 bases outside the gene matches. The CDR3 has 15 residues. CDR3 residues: CASSEPRDRYYGYTF. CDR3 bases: TGTGCCAGCAGTGAACCTCGGGACAGGTACTATGGCTACACCTTC.

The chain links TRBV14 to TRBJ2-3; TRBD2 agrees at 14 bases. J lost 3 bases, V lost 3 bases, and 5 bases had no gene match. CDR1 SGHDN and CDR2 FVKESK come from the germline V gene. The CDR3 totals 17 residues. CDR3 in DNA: TGTGCCAGCAGCCAGACTAGCGGGGGGGCTTTAACAGATACGCAGTATTTT. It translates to CASSQTSGGALTDTQYF.